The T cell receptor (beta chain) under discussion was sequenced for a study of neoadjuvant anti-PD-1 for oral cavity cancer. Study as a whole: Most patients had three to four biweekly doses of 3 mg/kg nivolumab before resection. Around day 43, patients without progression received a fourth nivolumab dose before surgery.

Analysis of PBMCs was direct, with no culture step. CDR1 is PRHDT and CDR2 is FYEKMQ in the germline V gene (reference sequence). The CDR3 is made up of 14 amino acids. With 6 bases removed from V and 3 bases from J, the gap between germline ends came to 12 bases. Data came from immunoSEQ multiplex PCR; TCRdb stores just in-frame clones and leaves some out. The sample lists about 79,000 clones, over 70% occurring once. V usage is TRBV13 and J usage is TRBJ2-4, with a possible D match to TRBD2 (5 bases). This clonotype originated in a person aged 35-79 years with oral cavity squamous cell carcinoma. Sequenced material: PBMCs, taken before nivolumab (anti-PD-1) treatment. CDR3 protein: CASRLGISKNIQYF. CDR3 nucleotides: TGTGCCAGCAGACTCGGGATTAGCAAAAACATTCAGTACTTC.